The clone carrying this TCR beta chain has more than one count but fewer than ten. Its target is unknown. This sample is part of a study of post-analysis software for immune sequencing data. Study-level results: In patients, TRBV5-6, TRBV5-1 and TRBV20-1 belonged to roughly 5 TRBV segments found more frequently than in controls.

This CDR3 is 13 amino acids long. Per the germline V gene, CDR1 is MNHNY and CDR2 is SVGAGI (reference sequence). The V end was cut by 7 bases, the J end by 1 base, with 8 bases between. Unique molecular identifiers were carried by the TCR beta cDNA libraries. Via MiXCR, TCRdb re-called the PCR reads, giving one row per CDR3 protein. The profile shows around 770,000 distinct CDR3 sequences, more than 45% of them singletons. This clonotype was sampled from a girl between 5 and 17 years old with multiple sclerosis. This chain connects TRBV6-6 to TRBJ2-4; D is ambiguous. Sequenced input: blood. The CDR3 reads CASKEPAKNIQYF. The CDR3 DNA reads as TGTGCCAGCAAGGAGCCGGCCAAAAACATTCAGTACTTC.